Presented here are 7 T cell receptor beta chains from one specimen sequenced in a study of cytomegalovirus exposure and HLA in healthy donors. 60 Vbeta and 13 Jbeta primers were used in PCR. Repertoires were generated with immunoSEQ multiplex PCR, while TCRdb's copy carries only in-frame clones and drops some. Here the sample spans about 160,000 clones, about 79% being singletons. The specimen was PBMCs. These TCRs come from a woman aged 50 to 60 in good health and CMV-seropositive.

The rearrangement joins TRBV27 to TRBJ2-1, with 11 bases matching TRBD1. The length of the CDR3 is 15 residues. CDR1 is MNHEY, CDR2 SMNVEV, per germline (reference sequence). After removal of 3 bases from V and 6 bases from J, the junction contained 4 bases not matched to a gene. The CDR3 sequence: CASSFGTGGINEQFF. For the CDR3, the DNA is TGTGCCAGCAGTTTTGGGACAGGGGGAATCAATGAGCAGTTCTTC.

The chain couples TRBV9 to TRBJ2-7; 8 bases map to TRBD1. Germline CDR1 SGDLS, CDR2 YYNGEE. The V and J ends lost 3 bases and 2 bases, in that order; junction bases with no gene match: 7. The CDR3 covers 15 residues. In nucleotides, the CDR3 is TGTGCCAGCAGCGCCTCAGGGGGCCCCACCTACGAGCAGTACTTC. It encodes CASSASGGPTYEQYF.

The chain employs TRBV30 and TRBJ2-7; maybe TRBD2 (5 bases). There are 14 residues in the CDR3. CDR1 GTSNPN and CDR2 SVGIG come from the germline V gene (reference sequence). Trimming took 2 bases from V and 5 from J, leaving 16 bases between them. The CDR3 DNA is TGTGCCTGGAGTCCGGGGTTCGACGGGGACGAGCAGTACTTC. Protein product: CAWSPGFDGDEQYF.

V usage is TRBV2 and J usage is TRBJ2-7; tentative D call: TRBD1 (5 bases). Trimming removed 8 bases at V and 0 bases at J, with 20 bases between. Looked up from germline, CDR1 is SNHLY and CDR2 is FYNNEI. CDR3 size: 16 residues. The CDR3 nucleotides read TGTGCCAGCCTGCAAATGGCAGGGTCCCCCTCCTACGAGCAGTACTTC. Amino acids: CASLQMAGSPSYEQYF.

The genes are TRBV6-1 and TRBJ1-1; D is unclear. V lost 2 bases and J lost 1, with 5 bases in between. Germline CDR1 reads MNHNS; CDR2 reads SASEGT. This CDR3 contains 13 residues. The CDR3 DNA follows: TGTGCCAGCAGTGAACCGGGGAACACTGAAGCTTTCTTT. This translates into CASSEPGNTEAFF.

This chain connects TRBV6-1 to TRBJ2-5, with 8 bases that match TRBD1. With 2 bases clipped from V and 5 bases from J, the junction kept 1 base outside the gene matches. The V gene's germline CDR1 is MNHNS and CDR2 SASEGT. The CDR3 loop spans 13 amino acids. In nucleotides, the CDR3 is TGTGCCAGCAGTGAACAGGGGGCGGAGACCCAGTACTTC. Translated, it gives CASSEQGAETQYF.

This clone has only a few counts. V and J are TRBV28 and TRBJ2-3; no clear D. The CDR3 length is 13 residues. Germline V gene data show CDR1 as MDHEN and CDR2 as SYDVKM. The germline V and J ends were trimmed by 4 bases and 6 bases, with 11 bases remaining between them. The CDR3 bases are TGTGCCAGCAGTTCCCGAACGGGTGATACGCAGTATTTT. As protein: CASSSRTGDTQYF.